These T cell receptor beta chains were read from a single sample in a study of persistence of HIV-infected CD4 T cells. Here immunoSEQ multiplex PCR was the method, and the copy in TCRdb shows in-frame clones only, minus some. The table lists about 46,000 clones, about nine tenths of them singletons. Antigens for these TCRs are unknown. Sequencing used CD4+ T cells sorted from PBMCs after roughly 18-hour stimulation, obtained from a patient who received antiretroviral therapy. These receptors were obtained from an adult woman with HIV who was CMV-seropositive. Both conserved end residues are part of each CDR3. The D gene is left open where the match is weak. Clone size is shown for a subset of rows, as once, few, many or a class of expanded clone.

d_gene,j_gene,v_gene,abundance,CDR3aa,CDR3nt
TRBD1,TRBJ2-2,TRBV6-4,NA,CASRGQGAGGELFF,TGTGCCAGCAGAGGACAGGGGGCTGGCGGGGAGCTGTTTTTT
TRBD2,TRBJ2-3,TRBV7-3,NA,CASSGTSGRGDTQYF,TGTGCCAGCAGCGGGACTAGCGGGAGAGGAGATACGCAGTATTTT
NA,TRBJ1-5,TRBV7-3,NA,CASSQGVDQPQHF,TGTGCCAGCAGCCAAGGGGTGGATCAGCCCCAGCATTTT
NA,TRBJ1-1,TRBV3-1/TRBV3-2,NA,CASSRQGSTEAFF,TGTGCCAGCAGCCGTCAGGGCTCCACTGAAGCTTTCTTT
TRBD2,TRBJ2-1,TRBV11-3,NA,CASSLDSSGKYNEQFF,TGTGCCAGCAGCTTAGATTCTAGCGGGAAATACAATGAGCAGTTCTTC
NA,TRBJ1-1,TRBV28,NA,CATSRGGNTEAFF,TGTGCCACCTCCCGCGGGGGGAACACTGAAGCTTTCTTT
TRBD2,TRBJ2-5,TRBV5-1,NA,CASSLRGGPEETQYF,TGCGCCAGCAGCTTACGGGGGGGCCCGGAGGAGACCCAGTACTTC
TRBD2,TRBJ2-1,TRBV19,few,CASSIDPLLAGGSNEQFF,TGTGCCAGTAGTATAGACCCCCTCCTAGCGGGAGGAAGCAATGAGCAGTTCTTC
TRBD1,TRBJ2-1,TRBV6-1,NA,CASSVLKGQGGNEQFF,TGTGCCAGCAGTGTACTGAAGGGACAGGGAGGAAATGAGCAGTTCTTC
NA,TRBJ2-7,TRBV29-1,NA,CSAGTPGNEQYF,TGCAGCGCTGGGACTCCGGGGAACGAGCAGTACTTC
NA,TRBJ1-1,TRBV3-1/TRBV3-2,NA,CASSQRDRNTEAFF,TGTGCCAGCAGCCAACGAGACAGGAACACTGAAGCTTTCTTT
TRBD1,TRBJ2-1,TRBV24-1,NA,CATSTTQGANNEQFF,TGTGCCACCAGCACAACACAGGGGGCGAACAATGAGCAGTTCTTC
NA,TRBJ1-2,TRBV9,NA,CASSVGTTEDYGYTF,TGTGCCAGCAGCGTAGGAACTACCGAGGACTATGGCTACACCTTC
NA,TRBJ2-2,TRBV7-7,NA,CASSSGIGNTGELFF,TGTGCCAGCAGCTCGGGGATAGGGAACACCGGGGAGCTGTTTTTT
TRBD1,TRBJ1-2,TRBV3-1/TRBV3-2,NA,CASSQDQGVYGYTF,TGTGCCAGCAGCCAAGATCAGGGGGTCTATGGCTACACCTTC
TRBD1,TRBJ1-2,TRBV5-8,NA,CASSWGQGDGYTF,TGTGCCAGCAGCTGGGGACAGGGTGATGGCTACACCTTC
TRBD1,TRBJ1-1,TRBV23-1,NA,CASSQWGTGENTEAFF,TGCGCCAGCAGTCAATGGGGGACAGGCGAGAACACTGAAGCTTTCTTT
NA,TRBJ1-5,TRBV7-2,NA,CASSPGGPTNQPQHF,TGTGCCAGCAGCCCGGGAGGGCCGACCAATCAGCCCCAGCATTTT
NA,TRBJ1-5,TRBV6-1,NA,CASSEQGWNQPQHF,TGTGCCAGCAGTGAACAGGGTTGGAATCAGCCCCAGCATTTT
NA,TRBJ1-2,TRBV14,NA,CASSQQDRLYGYTF,TGTGCCAGCAGCCAACAAGACAGGCTCTATGGCTACACCTTC
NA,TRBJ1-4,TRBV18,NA,CASSPQAGAATNEKLFF,TGTGCCAGCTCACCGCAAGCGGGGGCAGCAACTAATGAAAAACTGTTTTTT
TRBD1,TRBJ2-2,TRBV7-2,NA,CASSRDSFTGELFF,TGTGCCAGCAGCAGGGACAGCTTTACCGGGGAGCTGTTTTTT
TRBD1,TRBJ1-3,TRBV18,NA,CASSPPKGASSGNTIYF,TGTGCCAGCTCACCACCGAAGGGGGCGAGCTCTGGAAACACCATATATTTT
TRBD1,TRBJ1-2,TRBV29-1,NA,CSVSDRALYGYTF,TGCAGCGTATCGGACAGGGCTCTCTATGGCTACACCTTC
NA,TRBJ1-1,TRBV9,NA,CASSRLGVGTEAFF,TGTGCCAGCAGTCGCTTGGGGGTAGGCACTGAAGCTTTCTTT
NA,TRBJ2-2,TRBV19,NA,CASSKGHPMNTGELFF,TGTGCCAGTAGTAAGGGCCACCCTATGAACACCGGGGAGCTGTTTTTT
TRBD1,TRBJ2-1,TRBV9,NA,CASSVRGTGFNNEQFF,TGTGCCAGCAGCGTAAGGGGGACAGGATTTAACAATGAGCAGTTCTTC
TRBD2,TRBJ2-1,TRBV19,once,CASSIGGSGRAEQFF,TGTGCCAGTAGTATAGGGGGTAGCGGGAGGGCCGAGCAGTTCTTC
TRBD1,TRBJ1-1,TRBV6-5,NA,CASSPSQGASEAFF,TGTGCCAGCAGTCCCTCCCAGGGGGCTAGTGAAGCTTTCTTT
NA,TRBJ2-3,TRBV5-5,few,CASSLYVGLLGDTQYF,TGTGCCAGCAGCTTGTATGTAGGGTTGTTAGGAGATACGCAGTATTTT
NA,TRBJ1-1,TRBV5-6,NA,CASSSRGTEAFF,TGTGCCAGCAGCTCACGGGGGACTGAAGCTTTCTTT
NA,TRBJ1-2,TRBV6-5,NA,CASSSPGSPAYYGYTF,TGTGCCAGCAGTTCCCCGGGGAGTCCTGCTTATTATGGCTACACCTTC
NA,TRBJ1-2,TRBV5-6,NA,CASSPTTGANYGYTF,TGTGCCAGCAGCCCCACGACAGGAGCTAACTATGGCTACACCTTC
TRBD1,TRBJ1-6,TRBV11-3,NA,CASSSQQGAIGSPLHF,TGTGCCAGCAGCTCTCAACAGGGGGCGATAGGTTCACCCCTCCACTTT
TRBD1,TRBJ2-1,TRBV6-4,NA,CASADRGRGQQFF,TGTGCCAGTGCGGACCGGGGCAGGGGGCAGCAGTTCTTC
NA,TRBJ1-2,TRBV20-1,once,CSASYGGGVYGYTF,TGCAGTGCTAGTTATGGCGGGGGCGTCTATGGCTACACCTTC
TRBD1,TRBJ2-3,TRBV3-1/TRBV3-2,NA,CASSRTGGDTQYF,TGTGCCAGCAGCCGGACAGGGGGGGATACGCAGTATTTT
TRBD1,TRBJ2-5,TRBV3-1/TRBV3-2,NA,CASSQDGQGAQGETQYF,TGTGCCAGCAGCCAAGATGGCCAGGGGGCTCAAGGAGAGACCCAGTACTTC
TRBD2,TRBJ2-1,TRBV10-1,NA,CASSLTSGPTYNEQFF,TGCGCCAGCAGTCTGACTAGCGGGCCAACCTACAATGAGCAGTTCTTC
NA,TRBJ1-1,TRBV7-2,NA,CASSLDGRTEAFF,TGTGCCAGCAGCTTAGATGGCCGCACTGAAGCTTTCTTT
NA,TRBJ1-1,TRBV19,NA,CASSIRGMNTEAFF,TGTGCCAGTAGTATAAGGGGTATGAACACTGAAGCTTTCTTT
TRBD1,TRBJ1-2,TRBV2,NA,CASSGDSSYGYTF,TGTGCCAGCAGTGGGGACAGCAGCTATGGCTACACCTTC
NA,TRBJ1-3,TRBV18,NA,CASSLEINSGNTIYF,TGTGCCAGCTCACTCGAGATAAACTCTGGAAACACCATATATTTT
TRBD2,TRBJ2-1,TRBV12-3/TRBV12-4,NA,CASSLAGRGEQFF,TGTGCCAGCAGTTTAGCGGGGAGGGGTGAGCAGTTCTTC
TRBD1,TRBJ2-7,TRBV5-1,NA,CASSLGGTGRYEQYF,TGCGCCAGCAGCTTGGGGGGGACAGGGCGCTACGAGCAGTACTTC
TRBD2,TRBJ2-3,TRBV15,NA,CATSRDSLAGGTDTQYF,TGTGCCACCAGCAGAGATAGCCTAGCGGGAGGAACAGATACGCAGTATTTT
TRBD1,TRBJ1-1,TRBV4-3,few,CASSQGLGDSKNTEAFF,TGCGCCAGCAGCCAAGGTTTAGGGGACAGCAAGAACACTGAAGCTTTCTTT
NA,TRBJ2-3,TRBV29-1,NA,CSVGTGSSTDTQYF,TGCAGCGTCGGAACAGGTTCTAGCACAGATACGCAGTATTTT
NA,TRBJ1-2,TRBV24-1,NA,CATSDREDMSYGYTF,TGTGCCACCAGTGACCGCGAAGACATGTCCTATGGCTACACCTTC
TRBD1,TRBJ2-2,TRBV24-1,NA,CATLGQGGTGELFF,TGTGCCACCCTTGGACAGGGGGGCACCGGGGAGCTGTTTTTT
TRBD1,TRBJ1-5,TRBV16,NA,CASSPTGVSNQPQHF,TGTGCCAGCAGCCCTACAGGGGTAAGCAATCAGCCCCAGCATTTT
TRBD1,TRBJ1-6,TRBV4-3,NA,CASSHQDRGNSPLHF,TGCGCCAGCAGCCACCAAGACAGGGGGAATTCACCCCTCCACTTT
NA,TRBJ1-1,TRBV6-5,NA,CASSLQRGSDTEAFF,TGTGCCAGCAGTCTTCAACGGGGATCGGACACTGAAGCTTTCTTT
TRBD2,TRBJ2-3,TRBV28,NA,CASSPGTRKDTQYF,TGTGCCAGCAGTCCTGGGACTAGAAAGGATACGCAGTATTTT
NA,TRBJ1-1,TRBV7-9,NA,CASSSYGGTEAFF,TGTGCCAGCAGCTCCTACGGTGGGACTGAAGCTTTCTTT
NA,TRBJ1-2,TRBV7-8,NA,CASSAGVVSYGYTF,TGTGCCAGCAGCGCCGGGGTGGTGAGCTATGGCTACACCTTC
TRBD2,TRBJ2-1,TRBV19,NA,CASSIWTSLLGEQFF,TGTGCCAGTAGTATTTGGACTAGCCTACTCGGTGAGCAGTTCTTC